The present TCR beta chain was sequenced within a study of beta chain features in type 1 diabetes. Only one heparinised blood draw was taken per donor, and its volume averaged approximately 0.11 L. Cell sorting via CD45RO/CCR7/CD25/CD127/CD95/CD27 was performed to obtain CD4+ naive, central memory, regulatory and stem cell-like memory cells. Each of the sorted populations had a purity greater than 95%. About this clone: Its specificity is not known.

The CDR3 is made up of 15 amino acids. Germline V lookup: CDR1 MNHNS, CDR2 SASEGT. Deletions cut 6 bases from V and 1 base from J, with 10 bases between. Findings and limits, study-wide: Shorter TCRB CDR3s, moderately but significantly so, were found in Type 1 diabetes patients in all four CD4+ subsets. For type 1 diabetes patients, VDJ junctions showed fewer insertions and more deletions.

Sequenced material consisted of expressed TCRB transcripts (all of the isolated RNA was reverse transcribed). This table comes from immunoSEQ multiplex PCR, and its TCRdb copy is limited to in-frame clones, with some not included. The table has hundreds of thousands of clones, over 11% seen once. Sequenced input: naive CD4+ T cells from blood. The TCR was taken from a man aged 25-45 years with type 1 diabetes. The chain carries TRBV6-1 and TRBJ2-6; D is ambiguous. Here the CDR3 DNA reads TGTGCCAGCAGGAGCCGAGGTTCTGGGGCCAACGTCCTGACTTTC. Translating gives CASRSRGSGANVLTF.